This T cell receptor (beta chain) came from a study of T cells after yellow fever vaccination. Template-switching 5'RACE yielded the TCR cDNA; a universal primer site and UMIs were added in the process. Using its own MiXCR run on the 5' RACE reads, TCRdb lists one record per CDR3 protein. This table has approximately 170,000 distinct CDR3 sequences, roughly 9.6% appearing once. Study-level findings and limits: FACS-sorted repertoires could harbor abundant contaminating bulk-population clonotypes. Booster sampling recovered most clones from primary vaccination (roughly 96% CD4, around 88% CD8). Only a minor proportion of clonotypes was detected across both CD4 and CD8 compartments.

CDR3 size: 13 residues. The V end lost 3 bases, the J end lost 3 bases, and 9 bases lay between the germline ends. On this clonotype itself: Its cognate antigen is unknown.

The sample here was CD8+ T cells sorted from PBMCs, taken 15 days after the yellow fever booster vaccination. V gene TRBV12-3 or TRBV12-4 combines with J gene TRBJ2-7; D is undetermined. This TCR was recovered from a young man who received the YFV17D yellow fever vaccine. CDR3 residues: CASSFRTGYEQYV. The CDR3 nucleotides are TGTGCCAGCAGTTTCCGGACGGGCTACGAGCAGTACGTC.